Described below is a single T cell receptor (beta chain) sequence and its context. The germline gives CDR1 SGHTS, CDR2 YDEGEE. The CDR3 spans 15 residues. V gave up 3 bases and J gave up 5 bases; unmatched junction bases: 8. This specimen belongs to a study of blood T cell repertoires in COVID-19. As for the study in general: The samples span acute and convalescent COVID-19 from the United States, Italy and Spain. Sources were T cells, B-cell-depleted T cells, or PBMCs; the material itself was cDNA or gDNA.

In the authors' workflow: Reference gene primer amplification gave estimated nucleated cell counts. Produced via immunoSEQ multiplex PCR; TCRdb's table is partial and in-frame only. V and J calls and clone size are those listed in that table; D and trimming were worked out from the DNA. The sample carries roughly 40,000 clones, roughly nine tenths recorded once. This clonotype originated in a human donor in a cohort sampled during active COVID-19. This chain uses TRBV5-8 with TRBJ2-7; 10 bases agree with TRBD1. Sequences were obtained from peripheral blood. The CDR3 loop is CASSSGLTGGNEQYF. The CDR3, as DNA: TGTGCCAGCAGCTCCGGGCTGACAGGGGGCAACGAGCAGTACTTC.